This T cell receptor (beta chain) was sequenced during a study of T-cell memory formation after mild COVID-19. This clonotype has only a few counts. No antigen is known for it. General study results and limits: SARS-CoV-2 specificity of second-wave clones peaking day 37 was unconfirmed.

Germline V gives CDR1 LGHNA, CDR2 YNFKEQ. CDR3 length: 18 amino acids. V lost 1 base to trimming and J lost 0 bases; unmatched junction nucleotides: 9. The TCR alpha and TCR beta cDNA libraries, bearing sample barcodes and UMIs, were generated by 5'RACE using constant-segment primers. TCRdb processed the 5' RACE reads anew with MiXCR; each CDR3 protein has one entry. The data contain roughly 150,000 distinct CDR3 sequences, roughly 13% of them singletons. The TCR sequence derives from a man between 18 and 35 years old who had mild COVID-19 (a few samples of this study predate the infection). Cell type and time point are not known. Sequenced input: PBMCs or a T cell subset sorted from them (not recorded which). V is TRBV4-2 and J is TRBJ2-7, with TRBD2 matching 10 bases. The CDR3 reads CASSQGASGGSVSYEQYF. The CDR3 bases are TGTGCCAGCAGCCAAGGGGCTAGCGGGGGTAGTGTCTCCTACGAGCAGTACTTC.